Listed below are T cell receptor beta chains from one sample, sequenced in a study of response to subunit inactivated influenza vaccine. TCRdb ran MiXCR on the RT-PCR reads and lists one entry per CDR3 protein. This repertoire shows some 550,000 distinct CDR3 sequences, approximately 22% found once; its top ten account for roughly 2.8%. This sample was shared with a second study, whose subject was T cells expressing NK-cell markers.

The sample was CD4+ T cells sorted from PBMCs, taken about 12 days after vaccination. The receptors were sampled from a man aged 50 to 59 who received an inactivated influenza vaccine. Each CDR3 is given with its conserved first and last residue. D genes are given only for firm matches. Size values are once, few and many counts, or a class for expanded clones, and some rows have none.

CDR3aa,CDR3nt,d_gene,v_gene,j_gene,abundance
CASSLFQGFYEQYF,TGTGCCAGCAGTTTATTTCAGGGGTTCTACGAGCAGTACTTC,-,TRBV28,TRBJ2-7,-
CASCGGSSYTDTQYF,TGTGCCAGCTGTGGGGGGAGTTCGTACACAGATACGCAGTATTTT,-,TRBV7-2,TRBJ2-3,many
CASSSPDSEKGGYTF,TGTGCCAGCAGTAGCCCAGACAGCGAAAAGGGTGGCTACACCTTC,-,TRBV6-1,TRBJ1-2,-
CASRMIGEQYF,TGTGCCAGCAGAATGATCGGCGAGCAGTACTTC,-,TRBV11-2,TRBJ2-7,-
CASSKTDRVENYGYTF,TGTGCCAGCAGCAAAACCGACAGGGTTGAGAACTATGGCTACACCTTC,-,TRBV21-1,TRBJ1-2,-
CASSFLTSGIKNIQYF,TGTGCCAGCAGCTTCCTGACTAGCGGGATAAAAAACATTCAGTACTTC,TRBD2,TRBV7-2,TRBJ2-4,-
CASSLDPGEKLFF,TGCGCCAGCAGCCTAGACCCAGGTGAAAAACTGTTTTTT,-,TRBV4-3,TRBJ1-4,few
CASKYPGTESTDTQYF,TGCGCCAGCAAGTACCCCGGGACAGAGAGCACAGATACGCAGTATTTT,TRBD1,TRBV5-1,TRBJ2-3,few
CSARGDRVTGELFF,TGCAGTGCTAGGGGGGACAGGGTCACCGGGGAGCTGTTTTTT,TRBD1,TRBV20-1,TRBJ2-2,few
CASSNPGIGGVKETQYF,TGTGCCAGCAGTAACCCAGGGATCGGAGGGGTAAAAGAGACCCAGTACTTC,-,TRBV9,TRBJ2-5,-
CSGDSLNTEAFF,TGCAGCGGGGACAGCTTGAACACTGAAGCTTTCTTT,TRBD1,TRBV29-1,TRBJ1-1,few
CASSQVVRGLYGYTF,TGCGCCAGCAGCCAAGTAGTCAGGGGACTCTATGGCTACACCTTC,-,TRBV4-1,TRBJ1-2,once
CASSSAGTAYEQYF,TGTGCCAGCAGCTCAGCCGGGACAGCCTACGAGCAGTACTTC,TRBD1,TRBV7-2,TRBJ2-7,-
CSASGLAGGPAKNIQYF,TGCAGTGCTTCCGGACTAGCGGGGGGGCCGGCCAAAAACATTCAGTACTTC,TRBD2,TRBV20-1,TRBJ2-4,-
CSARVGLAGVRETQYF,TGCAGTGCTAGAGTCGGACTAGCGGGAGTCCGAGAGACCCAGTACTTC,TRBD2,TRBV20-1,TRBJ2-5,-
CSVVGARNTEAFF,TGCAGCGTTGTGGGGGCGCGGAACACTGAAGCTTTCTTT,-,TRBV29-1,TRBJ1-1,few
CARRSVRADSYEQYF,TGTGCCAGAAGGAGTGTGCGTGCAGACTCCTACGAGCAGTACTTC,-,TRBV27,TRBJ2-7,few
CASSSGLAGFNEQFF,TGCGCCAGCAGCTCCGGACTAGCGGGTTTCAATGAGCAGTTCTTC,TRBD2,TRBV5-1,TRBJ2-1,many
CASSQNSGSFREQYF,TGTGCCAGCAGCCAAAATAGCGGGAGCTTTCGCGAGCAGTACTTC,TRBD2,TRBV4-2,TRBJ2-7,-
CASSDRVTTEAFF,TGTGCCAGCAGCGACAGGGTGACGACTGAAGCTTTCTTT,TRBD1,TRBV25-1,TRBJ1-1,-
CASSFLQGEYEQYF,TGCGCCAGCAGCTTCCTACAGGGGGAGTACGAGCAGTACTTC,TRBD1,TRBV5-1,TRBJ2-7,-
CASSWGDSYNEQFF,TGTGCCAGCAGTTGGGGGGACTCGTACAATGAGCAGTTCTTC,-,TRBV28,TRBJ2-1,-
CASSATYGQGSAETQYF,TGTGCCAGCAGTGCAACATATGGACAGGGTTCAGCGGAGACCCAGTACTTC,TRBD1,TRBV7-9,TRBJ2-5,many
CSASPGTSYEQYF,TGCAGTGCTAGTCCCGGGACCTCCTACGAGCAGTACTTC,-,TRBV20-1,TRBJ2-7,few
CASNPRTGTGELFF,TGTGCCAGCAACCCTAGGACAGGGACCGGGGAGCTGTTTTTT,TRBD1,TRBV12-3/TRBV12-4,TRBJ2-2,many
CSAREGTLQETQYF,TGCAGTGCTAGAGAGGGGACTTTACAAGAGACCCAGTACTTC,-,TRBV20-1,TRBJ2-5,many
CASSPASLAGGANNEQFF,TGTGCCAGCAGTCCGGCCTCCCTAGCGGGAGGGGCCAACAATGAGCAGTTCTTC,TRBD2,TRBV28,TRBJ2-1,-
CASSLEGSRSNTEAFF,TGCGCCAGCAGCTTGGAAGGCAGCAGGTCGAACACTGAAGCTTTCTTT,-,TRBV5-1,TRBJ1-1,few
CSARVTSGDTYNEQFF,TGCAGTGCTAGAGTAACTAGCGGGGATACTTACAATGAGCAGTTCTTC,TRBD2,TRBV20-1,TRBJ2-1,-
CASNPGLAPTGELFF,TGCGCCAGCAACCCGGGACTAGCGCCCACCGGGGAGCTGTTTTTT,TRBD2,TRBV5-1,TRBJ2-2,few
CASSQDVGGVSKNIQYF,TGCGCCAGCAGCCAAGATGTCGGGGGGGTGTCCAAAAACATTCAGTACTTC,TRBD2,TRBV4-1,TRBJ2-4,-
CASRPTGGPGYGYTF,TGTGCCAGCAGACCCACAGGGGGCCCTGGCTATGGCTACACCTTC,TRBD1,TRBV12-3/TRBV12-4,TRBJ1-2,-
CASRRDGGASTDTQYF,TGTGCCAGCAGGCGAGACGGGGGGGCCTCCACAGATACGCAGTATTTT,TRBD2,TRBV12-3/TRBV12-4,TRBJ2-3,few